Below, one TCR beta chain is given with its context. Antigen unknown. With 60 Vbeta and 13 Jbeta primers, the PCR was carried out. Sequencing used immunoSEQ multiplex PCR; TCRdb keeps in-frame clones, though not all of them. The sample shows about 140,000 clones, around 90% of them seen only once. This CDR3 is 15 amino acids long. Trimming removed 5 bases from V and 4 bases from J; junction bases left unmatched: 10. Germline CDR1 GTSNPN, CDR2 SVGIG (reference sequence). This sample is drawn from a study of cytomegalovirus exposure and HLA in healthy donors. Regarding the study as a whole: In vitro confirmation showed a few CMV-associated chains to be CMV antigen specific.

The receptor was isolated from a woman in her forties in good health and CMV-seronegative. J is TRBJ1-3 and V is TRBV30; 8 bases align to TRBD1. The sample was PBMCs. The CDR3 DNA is TGTGCCTGGGAGGGCCCAGGGGGCTTCGGAAACACCATATATTTT. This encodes CAWEGPGGFGNTIYF.